This TCR beta chain was sequenced in a study of cytomegalovirus exposure and HLA in healthy donors. Both 60 Vbeta primers and 13 Jbeta primers went into the PCR. The data were produced by immunoSEQ multiplex PCR, yet TCRdb's version contains in-frame clones alone and is incomplete. The sample has over 150,000 clones, 79% seen once. This CDR3 is 16 amino acids long. Trimming cost V 4 bases and J 6 bases; bases outside gene matches: 8. From germline, CDR1 is SGHVS and CDR2 FNYEAQ. Sequencing used PBMCs. The chain joins TRBV7-6 to TRBJ2-2; 10 nucleotides agree with TRBD1. The TCR sequence derives from a man aged 25 to 40 in good health and CMV-seropositive. CDR3 in DNA: TGTGCCAGCAGCTCAAGATGGACAGGGGGGCCCGGGGAGCTGTTTTTT. The encoded protein is CASSSRWTGGPGELFF. The complete variable domain, with remaining parts taken from reference TRBV7-6 and TRBJ2-2, reads GAGVSQSPRYKVTKRGQDVALRCDPISGHVSLYWYRQALGQGPEFLTYFNYEAQQDKSGLPNDRFSAERPEGSISTLTIQRTEQRDSAMYRCASSSRWTGGPGELFFGEGSRLTVL.